The next 27 T cell receptor beta chains were all read from a single sample in a study of blood T cells in healthy people across ages. A sample-barcoded 5' primer and a J-beta primer mix were used in a second PCR of about 7 to 12 cycles. TCRdb re-called the 5' RACE reads with MiXCR, one entry per CDR3 protein. The top ten hold roughly 3.5% of the sample, which has 600,000 to 1,000,000 distinct CDR3 sequences, 25% seen once. The sample also formed part of further work on T cells of mothers and their children.

Material for sequencing was blood. The receptors derive from a boy aged 5 to 17 in good health.

This clonotype was seen once. DNA for the CDR3: TGTGCCAGCGGCCTTATAGGGGTAGGGGCCCAAGAGACCCAGTACTTC. Its translation is CASGLIGVGAQETQYF. The chain carries TRBV27 and TRBJ2-5; D might be TRBD1 (5 bases). V lost 8 bases and J lost 1, with 20 bases in between. Germline assignment: CDR1 MNHEY and CDR2 SMNVEV (reference sequence). This CDR3 is 16 amino acids long.

This clonotype was observed a few times. The V call is TRBV28, the J call TRBJ2-1; a possible D gene is TRBD1 (6 bases). The V gene's germline CDR1 is MDHEN and CDR2 SYDVKM. V dropped 6 bases and J dropped 3 bases, with 15 bases sitting between them. This CDR3 spans 15 amino acids. The CDR3 region is CASRPTGTLYNEQFF. CDR3 nucleotide sequence: TGTGCCAGCAGACCCACAGGGACCCTCTACAATGAGCAGTTCTTC.

This clonotype came up a few times. As DNA, the CDR3 is TGTGCCAGCAGTTACAAACCGAGCTCCTACAATGAGCAGTTCTTC. It is translated as CASSYKPSSYNEQFF. The chain is built from TRBV6-5 and TRBJ2-1; D is ambiguous. In germline, CDR1 is MNHEY, CDR2 SVGAGI. CDR3 length equals 15 residues. The germline V and J ends were trimmed by 2 bases and 0 bases, with 8 bases remaining between them.

J is TRBJ2-7 and V is TRBV5-6, with D perhaps matching TRBD1 or TRBD2 (5 bases each). Germline assignment: CDR1 SGHDT and CDR2 YYEEEE. Trimming left V 3 bases short and J 1 base short, with 17 bases between. This CDR3 has 16 amino acids. The CDR3 DNA is TGTGCCAGCAGCTCATGGGGAGTGGGGCGTTCCTACGAGCAGTACTTC. It encodes CASSSWGVGRSYEQYF.

This clonotype was counted a few times. The chain combines TRBV7-9 with TRBJ1-3; TRBD1 aligns across 7 bases. Germline V gene data show CDR1 as SEHNR and CDR2 as FQNEAQ (reference sequence). The CDR3 covers 14 residues. The J segment lost 0 bases and the V segment lost 5 bases, leaving 1 base of the junction unmatched. CDR3 DNA: TGTGCCAGCAGCGACAGGGCCTCTGGAAACACCATATATTTT. Translation: CASSDRASGNTIYF.

This clonotype has more than one count but fewer than ten. J is TRBJ2-5 and V is TRBV28; D not certain. The J call may be wrong; the DNA end is better matched by TRBJ2-7. Germline CDR1 is MDHEN and CDR2 is SYDVKM. The CDR3 sequence is 15 residues long. The CDR3 protein is CASSSGLNLYYEQYF. In DNA form, the CDR3 reads TGTGCCAGCAGTTCAGGCCTTAATCTGTACTACGAGCAGTACTTC.

This clonotype was recorded a few times. The V and J genes are TRBV28 and TRBJ2-5, with TRBD2 as a possible D gene (7 bases). The J call is uncertain, as TRBJ2-7 better fits the DNA end. The germline CDR1 and CDR2 sequences are MDHEN and SYDVKM. The CDR3 loop spans 13 amino acids. In nucleotides, the CDR3 is TGTGCCACCTCGGCGGGGGCTTACTACGAGCAGTACTTC. Amino acid sequence: CATSAGAYYEQYF.

The rearrangement uses TRBV20-1 and TRBJ2-7; TRBD2 is a possible D gene (5 bases). The CDR3 is 17 residues long. Germline CDR1 DFQATT, CDR2 SNEGSKA (reference sequence). Trimming removed 2 bases from V and 2 bases from J, with 22 bases in between. CDR3 sequence reads: CSARNEYASGHPYEQYF. DNA for the CDR3: TGCAGTGCTAGAAACGAATATGCCAGCGGTCACCCCTACGAGCAGTACTTC.

Only a few counts were recorded for this clonotype. The chain is built from TRBV20-1 and TRBJ2-1; a possible D gene is TRBD1 (5 bases). Trimming took off 0 bases at V and 10 bases at J, with 16 bases between the two ends. Germline V gene data show CDR1 as DFQATT and CDR2 as SNEGSKA (reference sequence). There are 14 residues in the CDR3. Here the CDR3 reads CSARDWQGLWEQFF. The CDR3 coding sequence is TGCAGTGCTAGAGATTGGCAGGGCTTGTGGGAGCAGTTCTTC.

This chain uses TRBV24-1 with TRBJ2-7, with TRBD2 matching over 11 bases. V lost 3 bases, J lost 3 bases, and 6 bases stayed unmatched. The CDR3 length is 16 residues. Germline V gene lookup returns CDR1 KGHDR and CDR2 SFDVKD. The CDR3, as DNA: TGTGCCACCAGTGATCCTGATAGCGGGGGGGACTACGAGCAGTACTTC. Protein sequence: CATSDPDSGGDYEQYF.

The genes are TRBV7-9 and TRBJ2-6; D gene ambiguous. Germline CDR1 and CDR2: SEHNR and FQNEAQ (reference sequence). V gave up 2 bases and J gave up 4 bases, with 9 bases separating them. The CDR3 consists of 15 residues. CDR3 loop: CASSLRRVGANVLTF. CDR3 coding DNA: TGTGCCAGCAGCTTACGGAGAGTGGGGGCCAACGTCCTGACTTTC. Full variable domain (missing parts from reference TRBV7-9 and TRBJ2-6): DTGVSQNPRHKITKRGQNVTFRCDPISEHNRLYWYRQTLGQGPEFLTYFQNEAQLEKSRLLSDRFSAERPKGSFSTLEIQRTEQGDSAMYLCASSLRRVGANVLTFGAGSRLTVL.

This clonotype was observed a handful of times. This rearrangement joins TRBV27 to TRBJ2-7, with D possibly matching TRBD1 (6 bases). There are 13 residues in the CDR3. V was shortened by 2 bases and J by 5 bases, with 10 bases between the two germline ends. Germline CDR1 MNHEY, CDR2 SMNVEV (reference sequence). The CDR3 loop is CASSLQGQHEQYF. The CDR3 DNA follows: TGTGCCAGCAGTTTACAGGGGCAACACGAGCAGTACTTC.

The chain combines TRBV12-3 or TRBV12-4 with TRBJ2-5; D is possibly TRBD2 (5 bases). V was shortened by 7 bases and J by 2 bases, with 14 bases between the two germline ends. The CDR3 has 14 residues. DNA for the CDR3: TGTGCCAGCAATAAAAAAGCGGCTCAAGAGACCCAGTACTTC. Protein product: CASNKKAAQETQYF.

The genes are TRBV27 and TRBJ2-5, with a possible D match to TRBD1 (6 bases). The end of the DNA is better explained by TRBJ2-1, so the J call may be wrong. Germline V gene lookup returns CDR1 MNHEY and CDR2 SMNVEV (reference sequence). The CDR3 is 15 amino acids. CDR3 region: CASSPDRDKYNEQFF. In nucleotides, the CDR3 is TGTGCCAGCAGTCCGGACCGGGACAAGTACAATGAGCAGTTCTTC.

This clonotype was seen only a few times. DNA of the CDR3: TGCAGTGCTAGTCACGTCCCGCAGTATTTT. Translating it yields CSASHVPQYF. The V gene is TRBV20-1, the J gene TRBJ2-3; D call uncertain. V shed 3 bases and J shed 10 bases, with 8 bases lying between them. The CDR3 covers 10 residues. From germline, CDR1 is DFQATT and CDR2 SNEGSKA (reference sequence).

The chain links TRBV29-1 to TRBJ2-7; 8 nucleotides match TRBD1. Germline V gene data show CDR1 as SQVTM and CDR2 as ANQGSEA. CDR3 length: 13 amino acids. V was clipped by 3 bases and J by 6 bases; unmatched bases: 7. The CDR3 sequence: CSVEQYTGGEQYF. The CDR3 coding sequence is TGCAGCGTTGAGCAATATACAGGGGGCGAGCAGTACTTC.

This clonotype was recorded only once. This chain links TRBV27 with TRBJ2-5, with 9 nucleotides matching TRBD1. Germline CDR1 is MNHEY and CDR2 is SMNVEV (reference sequence). The V gene end was trimmed by 5 bases and the J gene end by 5 bases; junction bases not matched to a gene: 9. The CDR3 is 15 amino acids. CDR3 protein: CASSPWDRVGETQYF. The DNA for the CDR3 is TGTGCCAGCAGTCCCTGGGACAGGGTGGGGGAGACCCAGTACTTC.

This sequence joins TRBV20-1 and TRBJ2-1; 11 bases align to TRBD2. The CDR3 consists of 16 residues. Looked up from germline, CDR1 is DFQATT and CDR2 is SNEGSKA (reference sequence). The junction had 9 bases not matched to a gene; V was cut back by 1 base and J by 7 bases. This CDR3 reads CSARAVAGGPRNEQFF. The CDR3 region has the DNA TGCAGTGCTAGAGCGGTAGCGGGGGGGCCTAGGAATGAGCAGTTCTTC.

This clonotype was seen a few times. The V call is TRBV20-1, the J call TRBJ2-5; 8 bases align to TRBD1. Trimming removed 3 bases from V and 1 base from J; junction bases left unmatched: 19. Germline loops: CDR1 DFQATT, CDR2 SNEGSKA (reference sequence). The CDR3 extends over 19 amino acids. CDR3 loop: CSASTRPAHPDRVQETQYF. DNA for the CDR3: TGCAGTGCTAGTACTAGGCCTGCCCACCCGGACAGGGTCCAAGAGACCCAGTACTTC.

The chain employs TRBV6-6 and TRBJ2-7; 8 bases line up with TRBD1. Per germline, CDR1 MNHNY and CDR2 SVGAGI (reference sequence). J was trimmed by 5 bases and V by 5 bases; bases with no gene match: 8. This CDR3 contains 14 residues. Written as DNA, the CDR3 is TGTGCCAGCAGTACCCTGAGGGACAGGCACGAGCAGTACTTC. Its translation is CASSTLRDRHEQYF.

This clonotype was seen only a few times. The chain has TRBV14 and TRBJ1-2; the D gene is possibly TRBD1 (5 bases). This CDR3 region has 13 residues. V lost 5 bases to trimming and J lost 2 bases, with 9 bases between them. CDR1 and CDR2 from the germline V gene are SGHDN and FVKESK. In DNA form, the CDR3 reads TGTGCCAGCAGCGGCAGGGTGAACTATGGCTACACCTTC. Residues: CASSGRVNYGYTF.

The chain combines TRBV20-1 with TRBJ2-5; D is uncertain. With 6 bases removed from V and 2 bases from J, the gap between germline ends came to 13 bases. Looked up from germline, CDR1 is DFQATT and CDR2 is SNEGSKA (reference sequence). The CDR3 extends over 13 amino acids. In nucleotides, the CDR3 is TGCAGTGCAACCTCCGATCTTCAAGAGACCCAGTACTTC. Protein sequence: CSATSDLQETQYF.

This chain links TRBV4-1 with TRBJ1-2; D is unresolved. This CDR3 contains 13 residues. Per germline, CDR1 MGHRA and CDR2 YSYEKL. V was pared by 0 bases and J by 7 bases, with 9 bases between. The CDR3 nucleotides are TGCGCCAGCAGCCAAGATCCCAGTTCTGGCTACACCTTC. Translation: CASSQDPSSGYTF.

The chain uses TRBV12-3 or TRBV12-4 and TRBJ1-1; D ambiguous. V lost 7 bases and J lost 7, with 16 bases in between. The CDR3 consists of 13 residues. CDR3 in amino acids: CASILSGLDEAFF. In nucleotides, the CDR3 is TGTGCCAGCATACTATCCGGCCTTGATGAAGCTTTCTTT.

The chain employs TRBV2 and TRBJ2-1, with 15 bases that match TRBD2. The CDR3 spans 17 residues. Germline assignment: CDR1 SNHLY and CDR2 FYNNEI. After removal of 6 bases from V and 2 bases from J, the junction contained 5 bases not matched to a gene. CDR3 region: CASSGLAGGPTYNEQFF. CDR3 bases: TGTGCCAGCAGCGGACTAGCGGGGGGGCCTACCTACAATGAGCAGTTCTTC. The full variable domain, with the rest looked up from reference TRBV2 and TRBJ2-1, is EPEVTQTPSHQVTQMGQEVILRCVPISNHLYFYWYRQILGQKVEFLVSFYNNEISEKSEIFDDQFSVERPDGSNFTLKIRSTKLEDSAMYFCASSGLAGGPTYNEQFFGPGTRLTVL.

The chain links TRBV7-3 to TRBJ2-3; TRBD2 matches at 9 bases. The CDR3 spans 13 residues. V was clipped by 11 bases and J by 3 bases; unmatched bases: 6. Germline V CDR1 and CDR2: SGHTA, FQGTGA. CDR3 sequence: CAGGRGRTDTQYF. The DNA of the CDR3 is TGTGCCGGCGGGAGGGGGAGAACAGATACGCAGTATTTT.

This clonotype was recorded only once. Since the CDR3 does not end with the conserved phenylalanine or tryptophan, this likely comes from a read error. The CDR3 is CAVSESPGYGYTL. The DNA for the CDR3 is TGTGCCGTCAGTGAGTCGCCGGGTTATGGCTACACCTTG. The chain recombines TRBV10-3 with TRBJ1-2; D gene uncertain. Germline V CDR1 and CDR2: ENHRY, SYGVKD. The CDR3 covers 13 residues.